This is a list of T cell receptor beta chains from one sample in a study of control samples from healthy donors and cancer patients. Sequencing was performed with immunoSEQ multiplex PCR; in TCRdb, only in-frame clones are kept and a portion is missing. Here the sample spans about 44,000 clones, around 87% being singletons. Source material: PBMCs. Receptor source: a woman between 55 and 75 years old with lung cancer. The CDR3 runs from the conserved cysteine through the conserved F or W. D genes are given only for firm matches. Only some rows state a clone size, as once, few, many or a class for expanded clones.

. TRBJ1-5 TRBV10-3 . CATLEGTHSNQPQHF TGTGCCACCCTCGAAGGGACACATAGCAATCAGCCCCAGCATTTT
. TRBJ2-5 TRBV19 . CASSILRQVQETQYF TGTGCCAGTAGTATCCTCCGGCAAGTCCAAGAGACCCAGTACTTC
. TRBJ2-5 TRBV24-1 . CATSLGEIRTETQYF TGTGCCACCAGTTTAGGGGAGATTCGGACGGAGACCCAGTACTTC
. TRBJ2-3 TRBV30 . CAFTLTGGTDTQYF TGTGCCTTCACCCTGACGGGCGGCACAGATACGCAGTATTTT
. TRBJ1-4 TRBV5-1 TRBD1 CASSLGIRGEKLFF TGCGCCAGCAGCTTGGGCATCAGGGGGGAAAAACTGTTTTTT
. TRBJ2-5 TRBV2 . CASRGARGAETQYF TGTGCCAGCAGGGGGGCCCGGGGGGCAGAGACCCAGTACTTC
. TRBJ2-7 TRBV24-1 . CATSDLYEQYF TGTGCCACCAGTGATTTATACGAGCAGTACTTC
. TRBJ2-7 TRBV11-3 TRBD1 CASSLTGLSYEQYF TGTGCCAGCAGTTTGACAGGGCTCTCCTACGAGCAGTACTTC
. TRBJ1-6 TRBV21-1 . CASSPCRGHYNSPLHF TGTGCCAGCAGCCCTTGTAGGGGCCACTATAATTCACCCCTCCACTTT
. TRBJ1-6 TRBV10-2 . CASSDVYNSPLHF TGCGCCAGCAGTGATGTGTATAATTCACCCCTCCACTTT
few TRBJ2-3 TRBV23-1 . CASSSLLVPASTDTQYF TGCGCCAGCAGTAGTCTGCTAGTACCCGCTAGCACAGATACGCAGTATTTT
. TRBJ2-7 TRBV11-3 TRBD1 CASSLQGVLREQYF TGTGCCAGCAGCTTGCAGGGGGTTCTACGCGAGCAGTACTTC
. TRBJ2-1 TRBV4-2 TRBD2 CASSQVGAGGRNEQFF TGTGCCAGCAGCCAAGTAGGAGCGGGAGGGAGAAATGAGCAGTTCTTC
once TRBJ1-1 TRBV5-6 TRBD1 CASSSGTDYYTEAFF TGTGCCAGCAGCAGCGGGACAGACTATTACACTGAAGCTTTCTTT
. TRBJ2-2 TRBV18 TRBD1 CASSPLQGDAGELFF TGTGCCAGCTCACCACTCCAGGGGGACGCCGGGGAGCTGTTTTTT
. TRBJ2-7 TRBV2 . CASSVGRDYEQYF TGTGCCAGCAGTGTGGGCAGAGACTACGAGCAGTACTTC
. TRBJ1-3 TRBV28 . CASTGTVLSGNTIYF TGTGCCAGCACTGGGACGGTTCTTTCTGGAAACACCATATATTTT
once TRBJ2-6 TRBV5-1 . CASSLGWFGANVLTF TGCGCCAGCAGCTTGGGATGGTTTGGGGCCAACGTCCTGACTTTC
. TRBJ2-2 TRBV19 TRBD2 CASSHLGTSGNTGELFF TGTGCCAGTAGTCATCTTGGGACTAGCGGGAACACCGGGGAGCTGTTTTTT
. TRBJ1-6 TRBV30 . CAWRGDQSTSPLHF TGTGCCTGGAGAGGGGACCAATCGACTTCACCCCTCCACTTT
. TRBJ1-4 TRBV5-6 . CASSPQMQGNEKLFF TGTGCCAGCAGCCCCCAGATGCAGGGGAATGAAAAACTGTTTTTT
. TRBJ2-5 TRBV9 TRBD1 CASSVGQGQETQYF TGTGCCAGCAGCGTAGGACAGGGGCAAGAGACCCAGTACTTC
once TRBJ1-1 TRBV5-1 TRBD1 CASQRDSYTEAFF TGCGCCAGCCAACGGGACAGTTACACTGAAGCTTTCTTT
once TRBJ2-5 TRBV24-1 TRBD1 CATSDAGTGEQETQYF TGTGCCACCAGTGACGCCGGGACAGGGGAACAAGAGACCCAGTACTTC
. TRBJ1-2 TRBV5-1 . CASSLARDSYYGYTF TGCGCCAGCAGCTTGGCCAGAGACAGCTACTATGGCTACACCTTC
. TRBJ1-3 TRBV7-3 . CASSLTGDYGNTIYF TGTGCCAGCAGCTTAACAGGGGACTATGGAAACACCATATATTTT
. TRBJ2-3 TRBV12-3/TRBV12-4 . CASSVTDTQYF TGTGCCAGCAGCGTCACAGATACGCAGTATTTT
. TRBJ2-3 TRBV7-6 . CASSLMGGPTDTQYF TGTGCCAGCAGCTTAATGGGCGGTCCCACAGATACGCAGTATTTT
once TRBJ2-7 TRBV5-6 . CASSLGVGGRDYEQYF TGTGCCAGCAGCTTGGGAGTTGGGGGGCGAGACTACGAGCAGTACTTC
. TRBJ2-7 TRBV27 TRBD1 CASTSRDRGPYEQYF TGTGCCAGCACCTCCCGGGACAGGGGACCCTACGAGCAGTACTTC
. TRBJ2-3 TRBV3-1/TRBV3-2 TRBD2 CASTELAALTTQYF TGTGCCAGCACCGAACTAGCGGCTCTAACTACGCAGTATTTT
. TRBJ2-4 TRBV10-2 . CATQDLAKNIQYF TGCGCCACCCAGGACTTAGCCAAAAACATTCAGTACTTC
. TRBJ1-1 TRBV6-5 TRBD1 CASSMGQMNTEAFF TGTGCCAGCAGTATGGGACAGATGAACACTGAAGCTTTCTTT
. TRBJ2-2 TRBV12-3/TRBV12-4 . CASSLYTGELFF TGTGCCAGCAGTCTATACACCGGGGAGCTGTTTTTT
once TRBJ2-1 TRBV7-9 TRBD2 CASSLITSGHNEQFF TGTGCCAGCAGCTTGATCACTAGCGGACACAATGAGCAGTTCTTC
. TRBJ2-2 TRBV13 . CTSSLGPRLGPSNTGELFF TGTACCAGCAGCTTAGGTCCGCGTTTGGGACCTTCGAACACCGGGGAGCTGTTTTTT
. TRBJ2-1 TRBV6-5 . CASSPQGGNEQFF TGTGCCAGCAGTCCCCAGGGAGGCAATGAGCAGTTCTTC
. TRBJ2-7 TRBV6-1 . CASSEAPSSYEQYF TGTGCCAGCAGTGAAGCTCCGAGCTCCTACGAGCAGTACTTC
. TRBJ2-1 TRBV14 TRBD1 CASSQRGTGFNNEQFF TGTGCCAGCAGCCAACGTGGGACAGGGTTTAATAATGAGCAGTTCTTC
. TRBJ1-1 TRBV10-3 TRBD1 CAIMNGTGGTEAFF TGTGCCATCATGAACGGGACAGGGGGCACTGAAGCTTTCTTT
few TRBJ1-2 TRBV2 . CASSEGHGYGYTF TGTGCCAGCAGTGAGGGACATGGCTATGGCTACACCTTC
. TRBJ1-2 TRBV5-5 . CASSPFRDNNLANYGYTF TGTGCCAGCAGCCCTTTTCGGGACAACAACTTAGCTAACTATGGCTACACCTTC
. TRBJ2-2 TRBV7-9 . CASSLKGSMDGELFF TGTGCCAGCAGCTTAAAAGGGAGTATGGACGGGGAGCTGTTTTTT
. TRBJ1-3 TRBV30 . CAWNPGAGNTIYF TGTGCCTGGAATCCCGGGGCTGGAAACACCATATATTTT
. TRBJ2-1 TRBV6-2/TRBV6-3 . CASSSGEVNEQFF TGTGCCAGCAGTTCGGGAGAAGTAAATGAGCAGTTCTTC
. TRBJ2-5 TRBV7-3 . CASSPSGGETQYF TGTGCCAGCAGCCCCTCCGGGGGAGAGACCCAGTACTTC
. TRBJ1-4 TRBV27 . CASSFGGTNEKLFF TGTGCCAGCAGTTTTGGGGGGACTAATGAAAAACTGTTTTTT
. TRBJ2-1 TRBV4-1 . CASSPRGLLGNEQFF TGCGCCAGCAGCCCCCGGGGTCTCCTGGGGAATGAGCAGTTCTTC
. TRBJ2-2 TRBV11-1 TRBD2 CASSARSSGDTGELFF TGTGCCAGCTCAGCTCGTTCTAGCGGGGACACCGGGGAGCTGTTTTTT
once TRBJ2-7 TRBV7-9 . CASTSLYEQYF TGTGCCAGCACCTCTTTATACGAGCAGTACTTC
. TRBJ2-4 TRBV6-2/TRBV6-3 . CASSYYYENIQYF TGTGCCAGCAGTTACTACTACGAAAACATTCAGTACTTC
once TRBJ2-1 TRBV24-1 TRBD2 CATSDLPLIAGGPSEQFF TGTGCCACCAGTGATTTGCCTCTTATAGCGGGAGGGCCAAGTGAGCAGTTCTTC
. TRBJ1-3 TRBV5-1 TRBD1 CASSADGRGQGIPRNTIYF TGCGCCAGCAGCGCCGATGGTAGGGGACAGGGGATTCCCAGAAACACCATATATTTT
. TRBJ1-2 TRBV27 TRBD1 CASSTGTGNGYTF TGTGCCAGCAGTACCGGGACAGGGAATGGCTACACCTTC
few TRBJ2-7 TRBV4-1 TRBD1 CASSPLPTGSTYEQYF TGCGCCAGCAGCCCCCTGCCGACAGGGTCAACCTACGAGCAGTACTTC